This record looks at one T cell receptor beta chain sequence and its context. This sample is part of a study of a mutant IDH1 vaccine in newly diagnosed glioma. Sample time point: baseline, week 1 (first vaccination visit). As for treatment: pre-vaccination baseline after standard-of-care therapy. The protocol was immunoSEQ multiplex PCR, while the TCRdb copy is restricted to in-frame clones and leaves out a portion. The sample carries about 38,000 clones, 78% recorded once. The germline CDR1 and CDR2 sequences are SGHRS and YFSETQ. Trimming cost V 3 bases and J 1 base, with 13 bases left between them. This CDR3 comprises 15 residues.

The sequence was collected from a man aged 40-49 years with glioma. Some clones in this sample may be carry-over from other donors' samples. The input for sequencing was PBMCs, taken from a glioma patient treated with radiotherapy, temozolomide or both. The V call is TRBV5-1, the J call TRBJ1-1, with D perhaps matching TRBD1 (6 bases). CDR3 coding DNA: TGCGCCAGCAGCTCTACGGGACAAGAGAACACTGAAGCTTTCTTT. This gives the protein CASSSTGQENTEAFF.